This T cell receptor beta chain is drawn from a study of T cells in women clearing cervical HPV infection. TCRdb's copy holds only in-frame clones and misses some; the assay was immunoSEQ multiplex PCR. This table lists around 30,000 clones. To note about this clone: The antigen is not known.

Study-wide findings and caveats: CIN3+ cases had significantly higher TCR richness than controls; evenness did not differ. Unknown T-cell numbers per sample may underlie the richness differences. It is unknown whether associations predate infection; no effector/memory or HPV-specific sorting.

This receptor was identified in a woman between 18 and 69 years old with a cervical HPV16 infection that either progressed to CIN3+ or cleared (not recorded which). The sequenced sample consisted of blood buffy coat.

The covered CDR3 bases are TGTGCCAGCAGGACACCCAACACTGAA. This encodes CASRTPNTE. The whole CDR3 region reads CASRTPNTEAFF. The chain links TRBV10-3 to TRBJ1-1; weak D call: TRBD1 (5 bases). The read ends 3 residues shy of where the CDR3 ends; the end is completed using the germline J gene. This CDR3 is built from 12 residues. The germline CDR1 and CDR2 sequences are ENHRY and SYGVKD. The V and J ends lost 10 bases and 2 bases respectively, with 11 bases between them.